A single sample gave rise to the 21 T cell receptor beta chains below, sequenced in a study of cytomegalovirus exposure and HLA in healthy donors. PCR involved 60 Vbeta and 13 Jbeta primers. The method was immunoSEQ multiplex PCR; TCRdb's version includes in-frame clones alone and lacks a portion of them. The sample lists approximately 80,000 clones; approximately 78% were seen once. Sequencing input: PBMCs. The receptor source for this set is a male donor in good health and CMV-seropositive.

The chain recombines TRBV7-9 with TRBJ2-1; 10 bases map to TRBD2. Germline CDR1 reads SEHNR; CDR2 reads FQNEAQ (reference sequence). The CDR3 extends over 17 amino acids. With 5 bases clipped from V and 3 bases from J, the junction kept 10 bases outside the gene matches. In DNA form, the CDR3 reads TGTGCCAGCAGCCGTGTTATAGCGGGAGGAGGCTACAATGAGCAGTTCTTC. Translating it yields CASSRVIAGGGYNEQFF.

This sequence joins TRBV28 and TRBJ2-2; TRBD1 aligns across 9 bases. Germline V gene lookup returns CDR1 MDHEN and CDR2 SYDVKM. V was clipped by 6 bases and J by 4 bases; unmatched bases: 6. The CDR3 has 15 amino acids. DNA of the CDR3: TGTGCCAGCAGCCGACAGGGGGGGGGCACCGGGGAGCTGTTTTTT. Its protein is CASSRQGGGTGELFF.

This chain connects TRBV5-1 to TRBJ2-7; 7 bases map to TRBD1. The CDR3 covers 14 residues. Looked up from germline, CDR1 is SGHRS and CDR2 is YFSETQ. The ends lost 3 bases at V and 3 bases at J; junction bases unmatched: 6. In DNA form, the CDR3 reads TGCGCCAGCAGCTACTACAGGGGATACTACGAGCAGTACTTC. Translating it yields CASSYYRGYYEQYF.

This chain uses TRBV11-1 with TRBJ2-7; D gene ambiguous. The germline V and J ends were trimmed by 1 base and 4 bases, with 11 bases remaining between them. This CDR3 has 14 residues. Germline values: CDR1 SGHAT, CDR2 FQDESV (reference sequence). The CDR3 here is CASSLDLSTYEQYF. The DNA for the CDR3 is TGTGCCAGCAGCTTAGACCTATCCACGTACGAGCAGTACTTC.

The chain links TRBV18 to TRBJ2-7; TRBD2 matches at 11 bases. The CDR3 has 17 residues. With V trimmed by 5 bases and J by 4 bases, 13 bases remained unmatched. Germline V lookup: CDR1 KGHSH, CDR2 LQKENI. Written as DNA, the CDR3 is TGTGCCAGCTCATTCCGAATGCCGGGACTAGCGGAGTACGAGCAGTACTTC. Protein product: CASSFRMPGLAEYEQYF.

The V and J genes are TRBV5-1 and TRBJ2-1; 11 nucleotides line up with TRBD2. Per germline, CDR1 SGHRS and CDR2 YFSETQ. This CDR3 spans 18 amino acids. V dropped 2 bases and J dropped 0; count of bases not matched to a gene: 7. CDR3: CASSFRLAGGLSYNEQFF. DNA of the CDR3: TGCGCCAGCAGCTTTAGGCTAGCGGGAGGCCTCTCCTACAATGAGCAGTTCTTC.

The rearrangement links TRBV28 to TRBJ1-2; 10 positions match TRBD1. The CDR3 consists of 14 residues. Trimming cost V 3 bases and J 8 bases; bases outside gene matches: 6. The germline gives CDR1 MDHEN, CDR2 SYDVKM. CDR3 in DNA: TGTGCCAGCAGTTTGCTCGGGACAGGGGACGGCTACACCTTC. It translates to CASSLLGTGDGYTF.

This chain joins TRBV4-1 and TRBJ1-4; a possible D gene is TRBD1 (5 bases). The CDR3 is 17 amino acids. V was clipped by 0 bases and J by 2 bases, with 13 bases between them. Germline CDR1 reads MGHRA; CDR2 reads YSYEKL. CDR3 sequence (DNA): TGCGCCAGCAGCCAAGATCGAGGAGGGGATACTAATGAAAAACTGTTTTTT. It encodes CASSQDRGGDTNEKLFF.

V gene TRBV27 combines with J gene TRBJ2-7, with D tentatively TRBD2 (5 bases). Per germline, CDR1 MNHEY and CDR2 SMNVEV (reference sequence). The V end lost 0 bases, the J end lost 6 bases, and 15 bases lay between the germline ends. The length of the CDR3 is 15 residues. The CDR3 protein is CASSLSSRTPFEQYF. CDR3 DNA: TGTGCCAGCAGTTTATCGTCCAGGACTCCGTTCGAGCAGTACTTC.

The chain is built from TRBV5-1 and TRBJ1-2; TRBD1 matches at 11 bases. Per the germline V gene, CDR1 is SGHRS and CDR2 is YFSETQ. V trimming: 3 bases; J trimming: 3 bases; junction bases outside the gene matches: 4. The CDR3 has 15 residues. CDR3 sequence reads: CASSSGQGGDYGYTF. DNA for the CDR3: TGCGCCAGCAGCTCGGGACAGGGGGGGGACTATGGCTACACCTTC.

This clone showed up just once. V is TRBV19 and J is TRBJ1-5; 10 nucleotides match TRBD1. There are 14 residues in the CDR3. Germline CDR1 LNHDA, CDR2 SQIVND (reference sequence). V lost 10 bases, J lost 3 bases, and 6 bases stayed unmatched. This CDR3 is CATRDRGINQPQHF. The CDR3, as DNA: TGTGCCACCCGGGACAGGGGTATCAATCAGCCCCAGCATTTT.

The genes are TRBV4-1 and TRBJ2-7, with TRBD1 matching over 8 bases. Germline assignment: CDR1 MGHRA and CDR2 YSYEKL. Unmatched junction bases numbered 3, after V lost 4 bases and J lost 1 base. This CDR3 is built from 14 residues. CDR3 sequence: CASSRGQGSYEQYF. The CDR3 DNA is TGCGCCAGCAGCCGAGGACAGGGTTCCTACGAGCAGTACTTC.

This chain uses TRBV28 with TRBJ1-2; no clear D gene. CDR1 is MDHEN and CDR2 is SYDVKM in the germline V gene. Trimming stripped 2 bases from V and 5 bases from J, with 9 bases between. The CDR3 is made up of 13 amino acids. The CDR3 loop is CASSLRVRYGYTF. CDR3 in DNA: TGTGCCAGCAGTTTAAGAGTCCGGTATGGCTACACCTTC.

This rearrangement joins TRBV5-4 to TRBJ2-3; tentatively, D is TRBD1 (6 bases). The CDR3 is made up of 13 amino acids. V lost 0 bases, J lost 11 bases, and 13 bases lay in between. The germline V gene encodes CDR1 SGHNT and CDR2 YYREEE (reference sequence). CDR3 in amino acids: CASSLGGRDGQYF. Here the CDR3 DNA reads TGTGCCAGCAGCTTGGGGGGGCGAGACGGGCAGTATTTT.

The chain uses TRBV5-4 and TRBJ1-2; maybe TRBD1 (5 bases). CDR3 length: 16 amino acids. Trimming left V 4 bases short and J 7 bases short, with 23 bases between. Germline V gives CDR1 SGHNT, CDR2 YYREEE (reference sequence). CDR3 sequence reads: CASSPRTQSVAPGYTF. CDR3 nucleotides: TGTGCCAGCAGCCCGAGGACACAATCTGTGGCCCCTGGCTACACCTTC.

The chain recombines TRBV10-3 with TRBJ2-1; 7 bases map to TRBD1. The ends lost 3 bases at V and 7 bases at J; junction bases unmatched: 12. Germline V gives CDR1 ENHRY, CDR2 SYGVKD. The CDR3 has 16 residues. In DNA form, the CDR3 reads TGTGCCATCAGTGAATGGAAGGGGGCAGGTAGGAATGAGCAGTTCTTC. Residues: CAISEWKGAGRNEQFF.

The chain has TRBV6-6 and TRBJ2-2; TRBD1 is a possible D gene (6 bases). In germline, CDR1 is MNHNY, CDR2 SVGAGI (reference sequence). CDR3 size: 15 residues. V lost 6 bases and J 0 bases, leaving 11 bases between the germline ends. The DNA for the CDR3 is TGTGCCAGCAGCCTCGGACAGTCGAACACCGGGGAGCTGTTTTTT. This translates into CASSLGQSNTGELFF.

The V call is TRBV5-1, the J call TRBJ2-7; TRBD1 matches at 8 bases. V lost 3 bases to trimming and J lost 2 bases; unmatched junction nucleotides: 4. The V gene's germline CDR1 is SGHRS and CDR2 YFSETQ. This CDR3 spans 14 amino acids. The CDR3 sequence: CASSSPGGPYEQYF. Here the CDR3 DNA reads TGCGCCAGCAGCTCCCCAGGGGGCCCCTACGAGCAGTACTTC.

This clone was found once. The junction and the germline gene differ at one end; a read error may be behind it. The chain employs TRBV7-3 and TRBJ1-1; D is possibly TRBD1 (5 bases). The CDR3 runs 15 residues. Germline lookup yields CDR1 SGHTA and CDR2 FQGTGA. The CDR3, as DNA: TGTGCCAGCAGCTTAACCGCCAGGGTCCAAGCCCCAACCGTGTTT. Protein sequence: CASSLTARVQAPTVF.

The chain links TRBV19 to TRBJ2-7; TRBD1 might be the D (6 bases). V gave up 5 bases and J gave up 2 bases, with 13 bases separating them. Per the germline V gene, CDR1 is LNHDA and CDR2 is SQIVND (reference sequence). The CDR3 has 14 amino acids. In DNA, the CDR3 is TGTGCCAGTAGTGCGGGCAGGGGCCCCTACGAGCAGTACTTC. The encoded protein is CASSAGRGPYEQYF.

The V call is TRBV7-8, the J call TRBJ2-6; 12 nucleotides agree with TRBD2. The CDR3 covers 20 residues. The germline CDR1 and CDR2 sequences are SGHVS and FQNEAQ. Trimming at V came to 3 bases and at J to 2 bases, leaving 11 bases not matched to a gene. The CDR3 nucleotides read TGTGCCAGCAGCTTTAGACTAGCGGGAGTTGTTCTAGCTGGGGCCAACGTCCTGACTTTC. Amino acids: CASSFRLAGVVLAGANVLTF.